This entry lists 29 T cell receptor beta chains sequenced from one sample in a study of T-cell reconstitution after alpha-beta-depleted transplantation in children (TCRdb year 2016). The receptor library was made with PCR. Sequencing took place on an Illumina HiSeq 2500. To normalize quantification of the TCRbeta repertoire, the TCR libraries were built with molecular barcoding that relied on unique molecular identifiers. The public reads were quality trimmed at Q25 with fastp and then assembled into clones with MiXCR by TCRdb, keeping productive beta chains. When rows share a CDR3 protein, they turn into one entry using the most common DNA and genes. A total of hundreds of thousands of distinct CDR3 sequences appear in this sample, roughly 15% of them only once. The ten largest clones capture about 41% of the sample. According to the study, the label for this sample's treatment or condition signals: allogeneic hematopoietic cell transplantation with graft depleted of TCRalphabeta T cells and CD19 B cells.

Sequences were derived from PBMCs, mostly from graft donor cells, sampled 360 days after TCRalphabeta/CD19-depleted stem cell transplant. All receptors come from a male patient aged 2-15 years who had a stem cell transplant for acute lymphoblastic leukemia, so the T cells may come from the graft donor.

There are a few counts of this clonotype. The CDR3 sequence: CATRVAAASYAAQYF. The CDR3 nucleotides are TGTGCCACCAGGGTAGCCGCGGCATCCTACGCGGCGCAGTACTTC. This chain joins TRBV6-1 and TRBJ2-7; weak D call: TRBD1 (5 bases). The V gene lost 10 bases and the J gene lost 9 bases, with 28 bases spanning the gap. This CDR3 comprises 15 residues. Germline CDR1 reads MNHNS; CDR2 reads SASEGT.

This clonotype appeared many times. The gene calls are TRBV20-1 and TRBJ2-3; no firm D call. CDR1 is DFQATT and CDR2 is SNEGSKA in the germline V gene (reference sequence). V shed 5 bases and J shed 1 base, with 7 bases lying between them. CDR3 length: 12 residues. CDR3 sequence (DNA): TGCAGTGCTGCCTCACGCACAGATACGCAGTATTTT. It translates to CSAASRTDTQYF.

This clonotype was counted only a few times. The CDR3 sequence is CASSLGLPLNTEAFF. In nucleotides, the CDR3 is TGTGCCAGCAGCTTAGGGTTGCCCCTGAACACTGAAGCTTTCTTT. This chain joins TRBV7-2 and TRBJ1-1; no definite D call. Germline lookup yields CDR1 SGHTA and CDR2 FQGNSA. Trimming pared 1 base from V and 0 bases from J, leaving 9 bases between. The CDR3 has 15 residues.

Many counts were recorded for this clonotype. CDR3 nucleotides: TGTGCCAGCCGGGGGACTCCTTACGAGCAGTACTTC. Its protein product is CASRGTPYEQYF. The V and J genes are TRBV3-1 and TRBJ2-7; tentative D call: TRBD2 (6 bases). From germline, CDR1 is LGHDT and CDR2 YNNKEL (reference sequence). Trimming took off 8 bases at V and 4 bases at J, with 12 bases between the two ends. This CDR3 comprises 12 residues.

This clonotype was observed a few times. The J gene is TRBJ2-3, the V gene TRBV28; 8 positions match TRBD1. With V trimmed by 8 bases and J by 4 bases, 11 bases remained unmatched. CDR1 MDHEN and CDR2 SYDVKM come from the germline V gene. This CDR3 contains 15 residues. CDR3 region: CASLRQGSRPDTQYF. In DNA form, the CDR3 reads TGTGCCAGCCTTCGACAGGGGTCACGGCCAGATACGCAGTATTTT. The entire variable domain, with the rest obtained from reference TRBV28 and TRBJ2-3, is as follows: DVKVTQSSRYLVKRTGEKVFLECVQDMDHENMFWYRQDPGLGLRLIYFSYDVKMKEKGDIPEGYSVSREKKERFSLILESASTNQTSMYLCASLRQGSRPDTQYFGPGTRLTVL.

This clonotype has only a few counts. The chain has TRBV5-1 and TRBJ1-5; TRBD1 is a possible D gene (6 bases). This CDR3 has 13 amino acids. Germline V gives CDR1 SGHRS, CDR2 YFSETQ. V was trimmed by 3 bases and J by 4 bases, leaving 8 bases between them. The CDR3, as DNA: TGCGCCAGCAGCTCTACAGGGAATCAGCCCCAGCATTTT. Translation gives CASSSTGNQPQHF.

This rearrangement joins TRBV5-1 to TRBJ1-2, with 9 nucleotides matching TRBD1. This CDR3 comprises 16 residues. Looked up from germline, CDR1 is SGHRS and CDR2 is YFSETQ. V lost 7 bases, J lost 5 bases, and 15 bases stayed unmatched. The chain's CDR3 is CASWDRDRVESYGYTF. The DNA of the CDR3 is TGCGCCAGCTGGGACCGGGACAGGGTCGAGAGTTATGGCTACACCTTC.

This clonotype was seen only a few times. The V call is TRBV20-1, the J call TRBJ2-4; 7 bases are shared with TRBD1. The J segment lost 0 bases and the V segment lost 6 bases, leaving 8 bases of the junction unmatched. The CDR3 length is 15 residues. From germline, CDR1 is DFQATT and CDR2 SNEGSKA (reference sequence). CDR3 sequence: CSAAQGFLAKNIQYF. In DNA form, the CDR3 reads TGCAGTGCAGCACAGGGGTTTTTAGCCAAAAACATTCAGTACTTC.

The J gene is TRBJ2-1, the V gene TRBV5-4; D might be TRBD1 (5 bases). V lost 3 bases to trimming and J lost 8 bases, with 12 bases between them. Germline V gene lookup returns CDR1 SGHNT and CDR2 YYREEE (reference sequence). The CDR3 is made up of 13 amino acids. This chain's CDR3 is CASSSGWGYEQFF. CDR3 nucleotides: TGTGCCAGCAGCTCCGGATGGGGCTATGAGCAGTTCTTC.

The gene calls are TRBV28 and TRBJ2-6, with unresolved D. This CDR3 comprises 15 residues. The ends were cut back, 0 bases at V and 2 bases at J, with 5 bases in the middle. Germline CDR1 is MDHEN and CDR2 is SYDVKM. The CDR3 sequence: CASSLWTAGANVLTF. CDR3 nucleotides: TGTGCCAGCAGTTTATGGACTGCTGGGGCCAACGTCCTGACTTTC.

The V and J genes are TRBV20-1 and TRBJ2-7; 7 bases are shared with TRBD1. The CDR3 spans 12 residues. The trim removed 4 bases at V and 0 bases at J, leaving 0 bases unmatched. Germline assignment: CDR1 DFQATT and CDR2 SNEGSKA (reference sequence). CDR3 nucleotides: TGCAGTGCTAACAGGGGCTCCTACGAGCAGTACTTC. Translating it yields CSANRGSYEQYF.

The J gene is TRBJ2-1, the V gene TRBV15; TRBD2 matches 9 bases. The CDR3 is made up of 16 amino acids. The germline CDR1 and CDR2 sequences are LNHNV and YYDKDF (reference sequence). Trimming cost V 3 bases and J 5 bases; bases outside gene matches: 8. The CDR3 loop reads CATSSSGTSLNNEQFF. The DNA of the CDR3 is TGTGCCACCAGCAGCTCCGGGACTAGCTTGAACAATGAGCAGTTCTTC.

In its sample, this clonotype was seen a few times. The J gene is TRBJ1-4, the V gene TRBV15, with 8 nucleotides matching TRBD1. V was pared by 0 bases and J by 3 bases, with 0 bases of the junction left unmatched. The CDR3 extends over 15 amino acids. The germline V gene has CDR1 LNHNV and CDR2 YYDKDF (reference sequence). The CDR3 bases are TGTGCCACCAGCAGAGAGGACAGGGCTAATGAAAAACTGTTTTTT. The encoded protein is CATSREDRANEKLFF.

V is TRBV10-3 and J is TRBJ1-1; tentative D call: TRBD1 (5 bases). This CDR3 comprises 14 residues. Germline CDR1 reads ENHRY; CDR2 reads SYGVKD. Deletions cut 3 bases from V and 5 bases from J, with 13 bases between. CDR3 nucleotide sequence: TGTGCCATCAGTGATATTCTTCAGGGAACTGAAGCTTTCTTT. Translating gives CAISDILQGTEAFF.

This clonotype was seen more than once but under ten times. The chain links TRBV4-2 to TRBJ2-3; D is possibly TRBD1 (5 bases). CDR1 and CDR2 from the germline V gene are LGHNA and YNFKEQ. V lost 4 bases and J 2 bases, leaving 13 bases between the germline ends. The CDR3 length is 15 residues. The CDR3 coding sequence is TGTGCCAGCAGCCGGGGCCAGACGAACACAGATACGCAGTATTTT. Its protein product is CASSRGQTNTDTQYF.

V usage is TRBV11-2 and J usage is TRBJ2-7; D is ambiguous. From germline, CDR1 is SGHAT and CDR2 FQNNGV. The CDR3 sequence is 18 residues long. The V gene lost 5 bases and the J gene lost 3 bases, with 26 bases spanning the gap. CDR3 protein: CASSQMDQIGQFFYEQYF. The CDR3 DNA reads as TGTGCCAGCAGCCAAATGGACCAAATCGGGCAGTTTTTCTACGAGCAGTACTTC. The full variable domain, completed using reference TRBV11-2 and TRBJ2-7, is EAGVAQSPRYKIIEKRQSVAFWCNPISGHATLYWYQQILGQGPKLLIQFQNNGVVDDSQLPKDRFSAERLKGVDSTLKIQPAKLEDSAVYLCASSQMDQIGQFFYEQYFGPGTRLTVT.

Many counts were recorded for this clonotype. The V call is TRBV12-3 or TRBV12-4, the J call TRBJ2-7; TRBD2 aligns across 8 bases. The V gene end was trimmed by 2 bases and the J gene end by 3 bases; junction bases not matched to a gene: 3. This CDR3 is 14 amino acids long. DNA for the CDR3: TGTGCCAGCAGTTTACGGGAGGGCCTCTACGAGCAGTACTTC. Protein: CASSLREGLYEQYF.

This clonotype has only a few counts. The chain has TRBV27 and TRBJ2-3, with 12 bases fitting TRBD2. V gave up 5 bases and J gave up 7 bases; unmatched junction bases: 7. The germline CDR1 and CDR2 sequences are MNHEY and SMNVEV (reference sequence). CDR3 size: 15 residues. The CDR3: CASSPRLAGAHTQYF. DNA for the CDR3: TGTGCCAGCAGTCCCAGACTAGCGGGAGCCCATACGCAGTATTTT.

The chain couples TRBV7-2 to TRBJ2-3; 12 bases align to TRBD2. Germline assignment: CDR1 SGHTA and CDR2 FQGNSA. The CDR3 loop spans 16 amino acids. Trimming at V came to 5 bases and at J to 3 bases, leaving 6 bases not matched to a gene. CDR3 residues: CASSPWTSGNTDTQYF. The CDR3 DNA reads TGTGCCAGCAGCCCTTGGACTAGCGGGAATACAGATACGCAGTATTTT.

This clonotype was observed many times. The gene calls are TRBV5-1 and TRBJ2-1; the D gene is possibly TRBD2 (6 bases). This CDR3 contains 16 residues. Germline V gives CDR1 SGHRS, CDR2 YFSETQ. The V end was cut by 0 bases, the J end by 2 bases, with 12 bases between. Here the CDR3 DNA reads TGCGCCAGCAGCTTGGAATGGGGGGATCCCTACAATGAGCAGTTCTTC. Its translation: CASSLEWGDPYNEQFF.

This clonotype has more than one count but fewer than ten. This chain connects TRBV6-1 to TRBJ2-5, with D tentatively TRBD1 (6 bases). V was pared by 3 bases and J by 2 bases, with 10 bases between. The CDR3 loop spans 14 amino acids. The V gene's germline CDR1 is MNHNS and CDR2 SASEGT. The CDR3 is CASSEGAIQETQYF. In nucleotides, the CDR3 is TGTGCCAGCAGTGAGGGGGCTATTCAAGAGACCCAGTACTTC.

This clonotype was detected only a few times. The chain employs TRBV7-3 and TRBJ2-7, with D possibly TRBD2 on 6 matching bases. This CDR3 is 13 amino acids long. The V gene's germline CDR1 is SGHTA and CDR2 FQGTGA. Trimming stripped 0 bases from V and 4 bases from J, with 7 bases between. CDR3 region: CASSLTEGYEQYF. The CDR3 DNA reads as TGTGCCAGCAGCTTAACGGAGGGTTACGAGCAGTACTTC.

This clonotype occurred a few times. This rearrangement joins TRBV12-3 or TRBV12-4 to TRBJ2-7; 9 bases are shared with TRBD1. The V segment lost 3 bases and the J segment 2 bases; nucleotides outside the gene matches: 2. CDR3 length: 14 amino acids. CDR3 sequence reads: CASSFWDRAYEQYF. CDR3 in DNA: TGTGCCAGCAGTTTTTGGGACAGGGCCTACGAGCAGTACTTC.

This clonotype was counted between two and nine times. The chain carries TRBV12-3 or TRBV12-4 and TRBJ2-1; 8 nucleotides align to TRBD2. Trimming cost V 1 base and J 6 bases; bases outside gene matches: 5. The length of the CDR3 is 15 residues. The CDR3 DNA sequence: TGTGCCAGCAGTTTAGAGGCGGGAGGCCTCAATGAGCAGTTCTTC. Encoded protein: CASSLEAGGLNEQFF.

This clonotype was counted between two and nine times. The chain links TRBV4-2 to TRBJ2-5; 9 bases fit TRBD1. CDR1 is LGHNA, CDR2 YNFKEQ, per germline. There are 14 residues in the CDR3. Trimming at V came to 4 bases and at J to 6 bases, leaving 6 bases not matched to a gene. This chain's CDR3 is CASSPGQGAKTQYF. The DNA of the CDR3 is TGTGCCAGCAGCCCGGGACAGGGAGCGAAGACCCAGTACTTC.

This clonotype was picked up a small number of times. The chain carries TRBV28 and TRBJ1-4; TRBD1 matches 7 bases. Germline V gives CDR1 MDHEN, CDR2 SYDVKM. Trimming at V came to 6 bases and at J to 5 bases, leaving 9 bases not matched to a gene. There are 15 residues in the CDR3. The CDR3 nucleotides are TGTGCCAGCAGGACTTCAGGGGGGGAAAATGAAAAACTGTTTTTT. The encoded protein is CASRTSGGENEKLFF.

This clonotype was detected only a few times. V gene TRBV25-1 combines with J gene TRBJ2-7; D gene unclear. This CDR3 spans 13 amino acids. CDR1 is MGHDK and CDR2 is SYGVNS in the germline V gene. V was cut by 3 bases and J by 4 bases, with 10 bases left in between. The CDR3 is CASSENMVYEQYF. CDR3 bases: TGTGCCAGCAGTGAGAACATGGTATACGAGCAGTACTTC.

The J gene is TRBJ2-2, the V gene TRBV7-8; D unresolved. Germline V gives CDR1 SGHVS, CDR2 FQNEAQ. Deletions cut 2 bases from V and 1 base from J, with 5 bases between. This CDR3 region has 14 residues. The chain's CDR3 is CASSLRQNTGELFF. For the CDR3, the DNA is TGTGCCAGCAGCTTAAGACAGAACACCGGGGAGCTGTTTTTT.

This clonotype has just a few counts. The chain carries TRBV4-3 and TRBJ2-3, with 9 bases that match TRBD2. Losses at the gene ends were 1 base for V and 2 bases for J; bases not matched to a gene: 7. The CDR3 loop spans 17 amino acids. Germline CDR1 and CDR2: LGHNA and YSLEER. The DNA for the CDR3 is TGCGCCAGCAGCCAAGGGAGGCTAGCGGGAAACACAGATACGCAGTATTTT. This gives the protein CASSQGRLAGNTDTQYF.